This paragraph reports one T cell receptor beta chain. Its matching antigen is unknown. Molecular barcoding with unique molecular identifiers was used for the TCRbeta library. MiXCR, run by TCRdb on the PCR reads, gives a single entry per CDR3 protein. The table lists 330,000 or so distinct CDR3 sequences, around 7.1% of them singletons. This sample stems from a study of T-cell reconstitution after alpha-beta-depleted transplantation in children. Study-level results: At one year after transplant, newly produced T cells mostly accounted for T-cell counts and diversity.

The CDR3 is made up of 15 amino acids. Germline lookup yields CDR1 SGDLS and CDR2 YYNGEE. V was clipped by 0 bases and J by 0 bases, with 7 bases between them. Sample: peripheral blood, taken 360 days after TCRalphabeta/CD19-depleted stem cell transplant. This TCR came from a female patient aged 2-15 years who had a stem cell transplant for Fanconi anemia, so the T cells may come from the graft donor. This rearrangement joins TRBV9 to TRBJ1-3, with a weak D call TRBD1 (6 bases). The CDR3 nucleotides are TGTGCCAGCAGCGTAGGGGGGGCCTCTGGAAACACCATATATTTT. Translation gives CASSVGGASGNTIYF.